One sample yielded the 29 T cell receptor beta chains listed below, sequenced in a study of tissue T cells after allogeneic stem cell transplantation (dated by TCRdb to between 2021 and 2022). Reading the label with the study, this specimen's time point is: mouse harvest day 7 after allogeneic transplant. Each mouse graft consisted of 10^7 T-cell-depleted bone marrow cells plus 10^6 splenic CD5+ T cells and was given by tail vein injection. Library generation was performed with the immunoSEQ multiplex PCR assay. TCRdb's version of the immuneACCESS table is confined to in-frame rearrangements and falls short of the full clone set. An unresolved V gene accounts for under half of the shortfall where checked; the remainder is of unknown origin. For this sample the table gives some 10,000 clones, of which 35% to 50% were detected only once. The top ten clones comprise over 1.2% of the sample. The sample comprised skin. The receptors shown here come from a female BALB/c mouse given C57BL/6 T cells with graft-versus-host disease after an allogeneic hematopoietic cell transplant.

Turning to this clone: Here the gene names and germline are mouse. The DNA ends 1 residue before the CDR3 does, and the rest of the CDR3 is filled in from the germline J gene. This chain joins TRBV26 and TRBJ2-4; the match to TRBD1 covers 9 bases. Germline V gene data show CDR1 as KGHPV and CDR2 as FQNQEV (reference sequence). This CDR3 has 15 residues. V lost 4 bases and J lost 1; bases outside the gene matches: 3. CDR3 DNA (partial): TGTGCCAGCAGTCGGGACAGGGCTGGTCAAAACACCTTGTAC. This sequence encodes CASSRDRAGQNTLY. The entire CDR3 protein is CASSRDRAGQNTLYF.

This clone appeared a few times. Genes and germline are mouse. The sequenced fragment ends 1 residue before the CDR3 boundary, so the rest is inferred from the germline J gene. The chain uses TRBV26 and TRBJ1-3; 7 bases align to TRBD1. The V gene end was trimmed by 4 bases and the J gene end by 2 bases; junction bases not matched to a gene: 2. Germline CDR1 and CDR2: KGHPV and FQNQEV (reference sequence). CDR3 length: 14 amino acids. The CDR3 bases that were read are TGTGCCAGCAGTCGCGGGACAGCTGGAAATACGCTCTAT. Translation: CASSRGTAGNTLY. In full, the CDR3 is CASSRGTAGNTLYF.

Concerning this clone itself: The gene symbols are mouse symbols. The CDR3 end lies 1 residue beyond the end of the read and is filled in from the germline J gene. The same CDR3 is also encoded by other DNA sequences in this sample. The gene calls are TRBV26 and TRBJ1-5; D gene unclear. Trimming removed 5 bases at V and 3 bases at J, with 5 bases between. The CDR3 extends over 12 amino acids. Germline V gene data show CDR1 as KGHPV and CDR2 as FQNQEV (reference sequence). This CDR3 is CASSLRNQAPLF. CDR3 bases read: TGTGCCAGCAGTTTACGCAACCAGGCTCCGCTT.

Comment on this clone: Gene names follow the mouse nomenclature. The CDR3 end falls 1 residue outside the read, so it is completed with the germline J gene. The V gene is TRBV13-1, the J gene TRBJ2-4; 13 nucleotides match TRBD2. CDR1 NSHNY and CDR2 SYGAGN come from the germline V gene. The V and J ends lost 0 bases and 1 base, in that order; junction bases with no gene match: 2. This CDR3 contains 17 residues. Incomplete CDR3 DNA: TGTGCCAGCAGTGATGCAGGACTGGGGGGGCGTCAAAACACCTTGTAC. Translating gives CASSDAGLGGRQNTLY. The CDR3 as a whole reads CASSDAGLGGRQNTLYF.

In this sample, this clone turned up a few times. Gene names and germline refer to mouse. The read gets to within 1 residue of the CDR3 end, and the germline J gene fills in the rest. This rearrangement joins TRBV13-3 to TRBJ2-7, with D possibly being TRBD2 (6 bases). Per germline, CDR1 NNHDY and CDR2 SYVADS. The CDR3 sequence is 14 residues long. Trimming cost V 1 base and J 0 bases, with 8 bases left between them. The CDR3 DNA, read in part, is TGTGCCAGCAGTGATCTGGGGCTCTCCTATGAACAGTAC. Translated, it gives CASSDLGLSYEQY. In full, the CDR3 is CASSDLGLSYEQYF.

Worth noting for this clone: Germline and genes here are mouse. The read comes to an end 1 residue before the CDR3 does, leaving the germline J gene to fill in the end. The rearrangement uses TRBV12-1 and TRBJ2-3; no firm D call. Trimming stripped 0 bases from V and 1 base from J, with 7 bases between. Germline V gene data show CDR1 as SGHSN and CDR2 as HYEKVE. CDR3 length: 14 amino acids. This chain's CDR3 is CASSLGEGAETLYF. The CDR3 DNA, read in part, is TGTGCCAGCTCTCTCGGGGAGGGTGCAGAAACGCTGTAT.

Comments on this clone: All gene names here are mouse names. Partial CDR3 DNA: TGTGCTAGCAGTTCAGGGGAGGGCACCGGGCAGCTCTAC. It translates to CASSSGEGTGQLY. The entire CDR3 protein is CASSSGEGTGQLYF. This chain links TRBV17 with TRBJ2-2; D might be TRBD1 (6 bases). The observed sequence ends 1 residue before the CDR3 terminus, with the missing tail filled in from the germline J gene. The germline gives CDR1 MNHDT, CDR2 YYDKIL. CDR3 size: 14 residues. V was cut by 5 bases and J by 4 bases, with 11 bases left in between.

This clone has a handful of counts. Mouse names are used for the genes. The read ends 1 residue early relative to the CDR3; the germline J gene fills the gap. Other nucleotide sequences in the sample specify the same CDR3. The V gene is TRBV26, the J gene TRBJ2-7, with 10 bases that match TRBD2. The CDR3 spans 13 residues. Germline trimming cut 2 bases from V and 6 bases from J; bases unmatched to any gene: 1. The germline CDR1 and CDR2 sequences are KGHPV and FQNQEV (reference sequence). The part of the CDR3 DNA that was read is TGTGCCAGCAGTCTGCTGGGGGGGCGTGAACAGTAC. Its protein is CASSLLGGREQY. From start to end, the CDR3 is CASSLLGGREQYF.

By share, this clone ranks as medium-sized. Gene names are the mouse ones. The read gets to within 1 residue of the CDR3 end, and the germline J gene fills in the rest. The chain links TRBV16 to TRBJ2-3, with no clear D. CDR3 size: 14 residues. V gave up 1 base and J gave up 2 bases, with 7 bases separating them. CDR1 and CDR2 (germline): SGHSA, FRNQAP. The CDR3 sequence: CASSLVGSAETLYF. Incomplete CDR3 DNA: TGTGCAAGCAGCTTAGTTGGGTCTGCAGAAACGCTGTAT.

As regards this clone: Gene names are the mouse ones. The chain's CDR3 is CASSQEGTGQLYF. The part of the CDR3 DNA that was read is TGTGCCAGCAGCCAAGAAGGCACCGGGCAGCTCTAC. The chain employs TRBV2 and TRBJ2-2; unclear D gene. The CDR3 end lies 1 residue beyond the end of the read and is filled in from the germline J gene. Trimming took off 0 bases at V and 4 bases at J, with 3 bases between the two ends. Germline CDR1 reads LGHNA; CDR2 reads YSYQKL. The CDR3 is made up of 13 amino acids.

In the case of this clone: The gene names here belong to mouse. Read data end 1 residue before the CDR3 end; the end is taken from the germline J gene. The rearrangement uses TRBV26 and TRBJ1-2; 8 bases align to TRBD1. V dropped 2 bases and J dropped 2; count of bases not matched to a gene: 1. The length of the CDR3 is 14 residues. Germline CDR1 and CDR2: KGHPV and FQNQEV (reference sequence). CDR3 bases read: TGTGCCAGCAGTCTGCCAGGGGGCAACTCCGACTACACC. Translated, it gives CASSLPGGNSDYT. The full CDR3 protein is CASSLPGGNSDYTF. Looking up the rest from reference TRBV26 and TRBJ1-2 gives the full variable domain: NSKVIQTPRYLVKGQGQKAKMRCIPEKGHPVVFWYQQNKNNEFKFLINFQNQEVLQQIDMTEKRFSAECPSNSPCSLEIQSSEAGDSALYLCASSLPGGNSDYTFGSGTRLLVI.

This clone is medium-sized by share. Mouse names are used for the genes. Read data end 1 residue before the CDR3 end; the end is taken from the germline J gene. V is TRBV26 and J is TRBJ2-5; 11 nucleotides agree with TRBD2. Germline V gene data show CDR1 as KGHPV and CDR2 as FQNQEV (reference sequence). The trim removed 3 bases at V and 6 bases at J, leaving 5 bases unmatched. The CDR3 is 15 amino acids. The part of the CDR3 DNA that was read is TGTGCCAGCAGTCTAGGGACTGGGGGTGGGGACACCCAGTAC. It encodes CASSLGTGGGDTQY. In full, the CDR3 reads CASSLGTGGGDTQYF.

As for this clone: Gene and germline names: mouse. Sequencing ends 1 residue short of the CDR3 end; the germline J gene provides the rest. This rearrangement joins TRBV26 to TRBJ1-1, with TRBD1 as a possible D gene (6 bases). Germline CDR1 and CDR2: KGHPV and FQNQEV (reference sequence). V was trimmed by 6 bases and J by 1 base, leaving 12 bases between them. The CDR3 runs to 14 residues. The CDR3 is CASSPSGQNTEVFF. The part of the CDR3 DNA that was read is TGTGCCAGCAGCCCCTCGGGACAAAACACAGAAGTCTTC.

Details on this clone: Gene names denote mouse genes. From the germline J gene comes the end of the CDR3, since the read stops 1 residue before it. The V and J genes are TRBV5 and TRBJ2-2; 7 positions match TRBD2. The V and J ends lost 4 bases and 0 bases, in that order; junction bases with no gene match: 2. The CDR3 covers 15 residues. The germline V gene has CDR1 LGHNA and CDR2 YNLKQL (reference sequence). The CDR3 region is CASSRGLANTGQLYF. CDR3 DNA (partial): TGTGCCAGCAGCCGCGGACTGGCAAACACCGGGCAGCTCTAC.

On this clone itself: Gene labels here are mouse ones. The sequence runs out 1 residue before the end of the CDR3; the remainder is reconstructed from the germline J gene. The gene calls are TRBV4 and TRBJ2-7; the match to TRBD1 covers 8 bases. The CDR3 is 13 residues long. Germline V CDR1 and CDR2: LGHDT, YNNKQL (reference sequence). The V gene end was trimmed by 5 bases and the J gene end by 4 bases; junction bases not matched to a gene: 4. CDR3 DNA, as far as it was read: TGTGCCAGCAGCCCGGACAGGGTTTATGAACAGTAC. Protein: CASSPDRVYEQY. The full-length CDR3 reads as CASSPDRVYEQYF.

As regards this clone: Gene names and germline match the mouse. With the read ending 1 residue before the CDR3 end, the germline J gene is used to fill in that end. The V call is TRBV3, the J call TRBJ2-5; the D is unclear. Germline V lookup: CDR1 SNHLY, CDR2 FYNGKV (reference sequence). V lost 1 base and J lost 6, with 5 bases in between. CDR3 length: 12 residues. The CDR3 DNA, read in part, is TGTGCCAGCAGCTTAGTCAGGGACACCCAGTAC. Residues: CASSLVRDTQY. The entire CDR3 protein reads CASSLVRDTQYF.

In its sample, this clone was seen a few times. Gene names follow the mouse nomenclature. Sequencing ends 1 residue short of the CDR3 end; the germline J gene provides the rest. This chain links TRBV13-3 with TRBJ1-3, with D perhaps matching TRBD1 (6 bases). Between the trimmed V and J ends, which lost 2 bases and 0 bases, there was a span of 6 bases. The CDR3 covers 14 residues. Germline values: CDR1 NNHDY, CDR2 SYVADS. CDR3 amino acids: CASSDRGSGNTLYF. The CDR3 bases that were read are TGTGCCAGCAGTGACAGGGGTTCTGGAAATACGCTCTAT.

Regarding this clone: The listed genes are named as in mouse. The read terminates 1 residue before the CDR3 end, so the remaining end is supplied by the germline J gene. This chain links TRBV26 with TRBJ2-4, with a possible D match to TRBD1 (5 bases). Looked up from germline, CDR1 is KGHPV and CDR2 is FQNQEV (reference sequence). The CDR3 runs to 14 residues. V shed 6 bases and J shed 1 base, with 11 bases lying between them. This CDR3 is CASRPLTGQNTLYF. The part of the CDR3 DNA that was read is TGTGCCAGCAGACCCCTGACAGGTCAAAACACCTTGTAC.

The table lists this clone with a count of one. Here the gene names and germline are mouse. The read halts 1 residue ahead of the CDR3 end, with the missing end drawn from the germline J gene. The V gene is TRBV16, the J gene TRBJ2-4; tentative D call: TRBD1 (6 bases). Per germline, CDR1 SGHSA and CDR2 FRNQAP. This CDR3 has 15 amino acids. The V end lost 3 bases, the J end lost 0 bases, and 10 bases lay between the germline ends. The chain's CDR3 is CASSFNRASQNTLYF. The CDR3 DNA, read in part, is TGTGCAAGCAGCTTCAACAGGGCTAGTCAAAACACCTTGTAC.

By share of the sample, this clone is medium-sized. Genes here carry mouse names. CDR3 loop: CASSLDGLGIYAEQFF. CDR3 DNA, as far as it was read: TGTGCAAGCAGCTTAGACGGACTGGGCATCTATGCTGAGCAGTTC. The chain couples TRBV16 to TRBJ2-1; 8 nucleotides line up with TRBD2. Read sequence stops 1 residue before the CDR3 end, and the germline J gene provides the missing end. The CDR3 is 16 residues long. V gave up 0 bases and J gave up 3 bases; unmatched junction bases: 4. CDR1 and CDR2 (germline): SGHSA, FRNQAP.

This clone turned up a few times. Any gene name here is a mouse gene name. The CDR3 end is not reached by the read, which stops 1 residue before it; the germline J gene fills it in. The V gene is TRBV26, the J gene TRBJ2-4; the D is unclear. Trimming took off 2 bases at V and 2 bases at J, with 8 bases between the two ends. Germline V gene data show CDR1 as KGHPV and CDR2 as FQNQEV (reference sequence). The CDR3 covers 14 residues. The chain's CDR3 is CASSLVGAQNTLYF. Partial CDR3 DNA: TGTGCCAGCAGTCTGGTGGGAGCTCAAAACACCTTGTAC. The variable domain in full, with the rest retrieved from reference TRBV26 and TRBJ2-4, is NSKVIQTPRYLVKGQGQKAKMRCIPEKGHPVVFWYQQNKNNEFKFLINFQNQEVLQQIDMTEKRFSAECPSNSPCSLEIQSSEAGDSALYLCASSLVGAQNTLYFGAGTRLSVL.

Points on this clone: Genes and germline are mouse. Read coverage stops 1 residue before the CDR3 terminus; the germline J gene supplies the remainder. V usage is TRBV26 and J usage is TRBJ1-3, with a tentative D call TRBD1 (6 bases). Trimming pared 4 bases from V and 2 bases from J, leaving 15 bases between. Germline CDR1 and CDR2: KGHPV and FQNQEV (reference sequence). This CDR3 is 16 amino acids long. The covered CDR3 bases are TGTGCCAGCAGTCGCGACAGGCCTCACCCTGGAAATACGCTCTAT. Protein sequence: CASSRDRPHPGNTLY. The entire CDR3 protein is CASSRDRPHPGNTLYF.

A note on this clone: Mouse germline and gene names are used. The read halts 1 residue ahead of the CDR3 end, with the missing end drawn from the germline J gene. The chain carries TRBV13-2 and TRBJ2-7; TRBD2 aligns across 11 bases. Per germline, CDR1 NNHNN and CDR2 SYGAGS (reference sequence). This CDR3 is built from 15 residues. V was pared by 3 bases and J by 4 bases, with 6 bases of the junction left unmatched. The part of the CDR3 DNA that was read is TGTGCCAGCGGTGTCAGACTGGGGGGGGCGTATGAACAGTAC. It translates to CASGVRLGGAYEQY. The CDR3, in full, reads CASGVRLGGAYEQYF.

By frequency in the sample, this clone is medium-sized (0.01 to 0.1%). The genes are named according to mouse. With the read ending 1 residue before the CDR3 end, the germline J gene is used to fill in that end. The chain joins TRBV19 to TRBJ1-4; no clear D gene. Germline V CDR1 and CDR2: FNHDT, SITEND (reference sequence). Trimming removed 4 bases from V and 0 bases from J, with 7 bases in between. The CDR3 is made up of 14 amino acids. The CDR3 DNA, read in part, is TGTGCCAGCAGTTGGGCCTTTTCCAACGAAAGATTATTT. Its translation is CASSWAFSNERLF. The entire CDR3 is CASSWAFSNERLFF. Drawing the rest from reference TRBV19 and TRBJ1-4, the complete variable domain is GGIITQTPKFLIGQEGQKLTLKCQQNFNHDTMYWYRQDSGKGLRLIYYSITENDLQKGDLSEGYDASREKKSSFSLTVTSAQKNEMAVFLCASSWAFSNERLFFGHGTKLSVL.

On this clone itself: Gene names are mouse gene names. The read ends 1 residue early relative to the CDR3; the germline J gene fills the gap. The chain recombines TRBV23 with TRBJ2-7; TRBD1, the table's D call, lacks a check against the DNA. The CDR3 totals 12 residues. Germline V gene data show CDR1 as KGHTA and CDR2 as FQNQQP. The sequenced CDR3 bases are TGCTCCAGCAGTCAATCTCAGCGTGAACAGTAC. This gives the protein CSSSQSQREQY. The full CDR3 reads CSSSQSQREQYF.

Points on this clone: Gene and germline names: mouse. Coverage ceases 1 residue before the CDR3 finishes, and the germline J gene fills in the end. The J gene is TRBJ2-7, the V gene TRBV13-2; the match to TRBD1 covers 9 bases. The CDR3 is made up of 13 amino acids. Germline values: CDR1 NNHNN, CDR2 SYGAGS (reference sequence). Losses at the gene ends were 4 bases for V and 4 bases for J; bases not matched to a gene: 3. CDR3 protein: CASGTGTGYEQYF. CDR3 DNA, as far as it was read: TGTGCCAGCGGTACCGGGACAGGGTATGAACAGTAC.

About this clone: Gene names denote mouse genes. The read ends 1 residue before the CDR3 terminus; that terminus is restored from the germline J gene. The V gene is TRBV23, the J gene TRBJ2-4; TRBD1, the table's D call, lacks a check against the DNA. Looked up from germline, CDR1 is KGHTA and CDR2 is FQNQQP. The CDR3 sequence is 15 residues long. This CDR3 is CSSSHDRVGQNTLYF. The sequenced CDR3 bases are TGCTCCAGCAGTCACGACAGGGTGGGTCAAAACACCTTGTAC.

Regarding this clone: Here the gene names and germline are mouse. Sequencing ends 1 residue short of the CDR3 end; the germline J gene provides the rest. The chain employs TRBV14 and TRBJ2-5; perhaps TRBD1 as D (5 bases). The V and J ends lost 4 bases and 0 bases respectively, with 9 bases between them. CDR1 is SGHDT, CDR2 FRDEAV, per germline. This CDR3 is built from 14 residues. The sequenced part of the CDR3 DNA is TGTGCCAGCAGTCTGACAGATAACCAAGACACCCAGTAC. Protein: CASSLTDNQDTQY. The full CDR3 protein is CASSLTDNQDTQYF.

In the case of this clone: The listed genes are named as in mouse. The CDR3 bases that were read are TGTGCCAGCAGCACAGGGGAGAGGGAAGTCTTC. This codes for CASSTGEREVF. The whole CDR3 protein reads CASSTGEREVFF. The rearrangement joins TRBV26 to TRBJ1-1, with 7 bases that match TRBD1. Read coverage stops 1 residue before the CDR3 terminus; the germline J gene supplies the remainder. CDR1 KGHPV and CDR2 FQNQEV come from the germline V gene (reference sequence). CDR3 length: 12 residues. Unmatched junction bases numbered 6, after V lost 6 bases and J lost 8 bases. Full variable domain (rest looked up from reference TRBV26 and TRBJ1-1): NSKVIQTPRYLVKGQGQKAKMRCIPEKGHPVVFWYQQNKNNEFKFLINFQNQEVLQQIDMTEKRFSAECPSNSPCSLEIQSSEAGDSALYLCASSTGEREVFFGKGTRLTVV.